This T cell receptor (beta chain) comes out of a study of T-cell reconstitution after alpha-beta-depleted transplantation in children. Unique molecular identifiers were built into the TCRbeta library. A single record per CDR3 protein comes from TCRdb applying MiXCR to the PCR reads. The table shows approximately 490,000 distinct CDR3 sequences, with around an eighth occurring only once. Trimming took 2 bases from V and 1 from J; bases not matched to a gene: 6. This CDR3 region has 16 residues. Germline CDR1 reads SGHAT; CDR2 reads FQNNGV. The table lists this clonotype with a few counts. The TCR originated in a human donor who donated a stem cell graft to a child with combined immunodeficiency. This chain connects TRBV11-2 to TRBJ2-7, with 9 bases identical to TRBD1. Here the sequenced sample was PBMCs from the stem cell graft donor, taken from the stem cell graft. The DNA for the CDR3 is TGTGCCAGCAGCTTATCGGCGGACAGGGGATCCTACGAGCAGTACTTC. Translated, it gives CASSLSADRGSYEQYF.